This TCR beta chain derives from a study of blood T cells in healthy people across ages. Overall study context: Per two T cells, template switching captured roughly one barcoded beta molecule.

Combining a sample-barcoded 5' primer with a J-beta primer mix, a second PCR ran for roughly 7 to 12 cycles. A template-switch adaptor containing 12 random nucleotides labeled each cDNA molecule. The yield of each sample was at least 3 million CDR3-containing paired-end reads. In TCRdb, the 5' RACE reads were re-called with MiXCR into one record per CDR3 protein. This table has roughly 1.9 million distinct CDR3 sequences, 30% to 40% appearing once. The CDR3 loop spans 13 amino acids. V gave up 0 bases and J gave up 0 bases, with 6 bases separating them. Germline assignment: CDR1 DFQATT and CDR2 SNEGSKA (reference sequence). This clonotype was observed a few times.

Sequenced input: blood. The sequence was collected from a human donor in good health. The rearrangement links TRBV20-1 to TRBJ2-7, with D unclear. CDR3 region: CSARDGSSYEQYF. The CDR3 DNA follows: TGCAGTGCTAGAGATGGCAGCTCCTACGAGCAGTACTTC.